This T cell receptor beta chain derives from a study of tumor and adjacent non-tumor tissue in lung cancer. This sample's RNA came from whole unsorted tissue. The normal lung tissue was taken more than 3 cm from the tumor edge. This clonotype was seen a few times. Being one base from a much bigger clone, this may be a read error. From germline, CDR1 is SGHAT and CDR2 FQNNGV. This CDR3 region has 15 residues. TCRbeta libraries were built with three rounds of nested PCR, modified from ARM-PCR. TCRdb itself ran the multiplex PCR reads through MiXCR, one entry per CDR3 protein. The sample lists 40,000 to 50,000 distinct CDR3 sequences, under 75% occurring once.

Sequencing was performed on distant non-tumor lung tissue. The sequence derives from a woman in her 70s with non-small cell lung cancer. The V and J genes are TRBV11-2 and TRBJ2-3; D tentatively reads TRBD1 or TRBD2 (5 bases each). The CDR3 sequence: CAGSLISGTADTQYF. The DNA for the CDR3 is TGTGCCGGCAGCTTAATCTCAGGGACCGCAGATACGCAGTATTTT.